This T cell receptor (beta chain) was obtained from a study of cytomegalovirus exposure and HLA in healthy donors. Study-wide results and caveats: HLA alleles showed associations with 15,000 to 20,000 TCR beta sequences in a later analysis, at a 0.05 false discovery rate.

The PCR was carried out with 60 Vbeta primers and 13 Jbeta primers. Methods used by the authors: A follow-up analysis tallied around 76 million unique TCR beta chains, some 11 million shared. Only in-frame clones appear in the TCRdb table, and some are missing; sequencing was by immunoSEQ multiplex PCR. V and J calls and clone size are given by that table; D and trimming were obtained from the DNA. This sample yields fewer than 250,000 clones, of which roughly 79% are seen a single time; less than 2% belongs to the top ten. Though probably carrying unrecorded immune exposures, donors were nominally healthy at sampling. Note on this clone: The target antigen is unknown.

CDR1 and CDR2 (germline): SNHLY, FYNNEI. V lost 3 bases and J lost 7, with 15 bases in between. The CDR3 contains 15 residues. Sequences were obtained from PBMCs. This receptor was identified in a woman between 18 and 29 years old in good health and CMV-seronegative. This chain uses TRBV2 with TRBJ1-4; tentatively, D is TRBD1 (6 bases). CDR3 loop: CASSDPGRGGEKLFF. For the CDR3, the DNA is TGTGCCAGCAGTGACCCGGGCAGGGGTGGTGAAAAACTGTTTTTT.